This is a list of T cell receptor beta chains from one sample in a study of CD8 T cells in Susac syndrome. MiXCR was run by TCRdb on the immunoSEQ multiplex PCR reads, yielding one entry per CDR3 protein. The table lists 200,000 or so distinct CDR3 sequences, 90% to 95% of them singletons. Specimen: CD4+ T cells from PBMCs. Every receptor here comes from a human donor with multiple sclerosis. The CDR3 runs from the conserved cysteine through the conserved F or W. A D gene is named only where the DNA matches it firmly. The size field is filled for only some rows; it gives once, few, many or a size class.

J | length | size | V | D | CDR3 | DNA
TRBJ1-2 | 13 | NA | TRBV6-5 | TRBD1 | CASRQTGVNGYTF | TGTGCCAGCAGACAGACAGGGGTAAATGGCTACACCTTC
TRBJ2-5 | 14 | NA | TRBV12-3/TRBV12-4 | NA | CASSPGTLQETQYF | TGTGCCAGCAGCCCCGGGACGCTCCAAGAGACCCAGTACTTC
TRBJ2-7 | 14 | NA | TRBV3-1 | NA | CASSTPGTIYEQYF | TGTGCCAGCAGCACACCCGGGACCATCTACGAGCAGTACTTC
TRBJ2-1 | 14 | once | TRBV20-1 | NA | CSARDWGAVNEQFF | TGCAGTGCTAGAGATTGGGGGGCTGTGAATGAGCAGTTCTTC
TRBJ2-7 | 13 | NA | TRBV20-1 | NA | CSARVPDSYEQYF | TGCAGTGCTAGAGTTCCGGACAGCTACGAGCAGTACTTC
TRBJ2-3 | 14 | NA | TRBV30 | TRBD1 | CARNTGAFTDTQYF | TGTGCCCGAAATACAGGGGCCTTCACAGATACGCAGTATTTT
TRBJ2-1 | 15 | NA | TRBV5-1 | NA | CASSLYTRLDSEQFF | TGCGCCAGCAGCTTGTATACTAGACTAGATAGTGAGCAGTTCTTC
TRBJ2-7 | 12 | NA | TRBV12-3/TRBV12-4 | TRBD2 | CASSLRGFEQYF | TGTGCCAGCAGTTTGCGGGGGTTCGAGCAGTACTTC
TRBJ2-6 | 16 | NA | TRBV27 | NA | CASSFHSGAGANVLTF | TGTGCCAGCAGTTTCCATTCAGGTGCCGGGGCCAACGTCCTGACTTTC
TRBJ2-3 | 13 | NA | TRBV14 | NA | CASSPATGDTQYF | TGTGCCAGCAGCCCGGCGACTGGCGATACGCAGTATTTT
TRBJ2-7 | 16 | NA | TRBV9 | TRBD2 | CASSPRGSGGSYEQYF | TGTGCCAGCAGCCCGAGGGGCAGCGGGGGGTCCTACGAGCAGTACTTC
TRBJ1-2 | 13 | NA | TRBV5-1 | NA | CASSLITGHGYTF | TGCGCCAGCAGCTTGATTACAGGGCATGGCTACACCTTC
TRBJ2-3 | 16 | once | TRBV7-9 | TRBD2 | CASSILLAGATDTQYF | TGTGCCAGCAGCATCCTACTAGCGGGAGCCACAGATACGCAGTATTTT
TRBJ1-2 | 16 | NA | TRBV20-1 | TRBD1 | CSAPGTGGNANYGYTF | TGCAGTGCGCCCGGGACAGGAGGAAATGCGAACTATGGCTACACCTTC
TRBJ2-1 | 13 | once | TRBV19 | NA | CASSFLPWGEQFF | TGTGCCAGTAGTTTCCTCCCATGGGGTGAGCAGTTCTTC
TRBJ2-7 | 11 | NA | TRBV6-1 | NA | CASSEAHEQYF | TGTGCCAGCAGTGAAGCGCACGAGCAGTACTTC
TRBJ1-2 | 14 | once | TRBV29-1 | NA | CSVEALQAGYGYTF | TGCAGCGTTGAAGCCCTCCAGGCCGGCTATGGCTACACCTTC
TRBJ2-1 | 13 | NA | TRBV24-1 | TRBD1 | CATSDSSGGEQFF | TGTGCCACCAGTGATTCCTCAGGGGGTGAGCAGTTCTTC
TRBJ1-1 | 15 | NA | TRBV19 | NA | CASSKHAPGQPEAFF | TGTGCCAGTAGTAAACACGCCCCAGGACAGCCTGAAGCTTTCTTT
TRBJ1-2 | 14 | NA | TRBV7-9 | NA | CASSSRGGDYGYTF | TGTGCCAGCAGCTCACGAGGGGGGGACTATGGCTACACCTTC
TRBJ1-1 | 13 | NA | TRBV20-1 | NA | CSARQAMNTEAFF | TGCAGTGCGCGACAGGCGATGAACACTGAAGCTTTCTTT
TRBJ1-1 | 13 | NA | TRBV2 | NA | CASSDLVRTEAFF | TGTGCCAGCAGCGACCTCGTGCGCACTGAAGCTTTCTTT
TRBJ2-7 | 12 | NA | TRBV20-1 | TRBD1 | CSAGQGRNEQYF | TGCAGTGCGGGACAGGGTCGAAACGAGCAGTACTTC
TRBJ2-1 | 13 | NA | TRBV9 | NA | CASSGDQGGVQFF | TGTGCCAGCAGCGGGGACCAGGGCGGAGTGCAGTTCTTC
TRBJ2-3 | 16 | NA | TRBV29-1 | TRBD2 | CSVVPGLAGGRDTQYF | TGCAGCGTTGTTCCAGGCCTAGCGGGAGGGAGAGATACGCAGTATTTT
TRBJ1-5 | 14 | NA | TRBV20-1 | TRBD1 | CSASARGSSQPQHF | TGCAGTGCTAGTGCCAGGGGGTCGAGTCAGCCCCAGCATTTT
TRBJ2-5 | 11 | NA | TRBV10-3 | NA | CAIGSQETQYF | TGTGCCATCGGGTCACAAGAGACCCAGTACTTC
TRBJ2-2 | 13 | NA | TRBV11-3 | NA | CASSLARPGELFF | TGTGCCAGCAGCCTTGCGAGGCCCGGGGAGCTGTTTTTT
TRBJ2-7 | 12 | NA | TRBV5-1 | NA | CASSSRGWEQYF | TGCGCCAGCAGCTCCCGAGGGTGGGAGCAGTACTTC
TRBJ2-7 | 14 | few | TRBV9 | TRBD2 | CASSPRTSTYEQYF | TGTGCCAGCAGCCCCCGGACTAGTACCTACGAGCAGTACTTC
TRBJ1-6 | 13 | NA | TRBV20-1 | NA | CSATRENNSPLHF | TGCAGTGCTACCAGAGAAAATAATTCACCCCTCCACTTT
TRBJ2-7 | 15 | NA | TRBV20-1 | NA | CSARTGEGSAYEQYF | TGCAGTGCTAGAACCGGCGAGGGGAGCGCCTACGAGCAGTACTTC
TRBJ2-3 | 14 | NA | TRBV20-1 | TRBD2 | CSATGLAGTDTQYF | TGCAGTGCTACAGGACTAGCGGGCACAGATACGCAGTATTTT
TRBJ2-1 | 11 | NA | TRBV7-9 | TRBD2 | CASSPGDSGAF | TGTGCCAGCAGCCCCGGGGATAGCGGGGCCTTC
TRBJ2-3 | 14 | NA | TRBV6-2/TRBV6-3 | TRBD2 | CASTSSGGTDTQYF | TGTGCCAGCACTTCTAGCGGCGGCACAGATACGCAGTATTTT
TRBJ1-4 | 19 | NA | TRBV6-5 | NA | CASSHQPGPTPYRGEKLFF | TGTGCCAGCAGTCACCAACCCGGGCCAACACCATACAGAGGTGAAAAACTGTTTTTT
TRBJ2-4 | 14 | NA | TRBV29-1 | TRBD2 | CSVRGGLAKNIQYF | TGCAGCGTACGGGGGGGCCTAGCCAAAAACATTCAGTACTTC
TRBJ2-7 | 14 | NA | TRBV3-1 | NA | CASSQADRSYEQYF | TGTGCCAGCAGCCAAGCTGACCGGTCCTACGAGCAGTACTTC
TRBJ1-5 | 15 | NA | TRBV23-1 | NA | CASSQFTGSTQPQHF | TGCGCCAGCAGTCAATTTACAGGGTCGACTCAGCCCCAGCATTTT
TRBJ2-7 | 13 | NA | TRBV6-5 | NA | CASTRGLYYEQYF | TGTGCCAGCACTCGGGGCCTTTACTACGAGCAGTACTTC
TRBJ1-1 | 15 | NA | TRBV9 | NA | CASSVDPGWDTEAFF | TGTGCCAGCAGCGTAGATCCAGGGTGGGACACTGAAGCTTTCTTT
TRBJ1-1 | 14 | few | TRBV5-6 | TRBD1 | CASSRTGMNTEAFF | TGTGCCAGCAGCAGGACAGGGATGAACACTGAAGCTTTCTTT
TRBJ2-1 | 14 | NA | TRBV20-1 | TRBD2 | CSARGLAGTNEQFF | TGCAGTGCTAGAGGACTAGCGGGAACCAATGAGCAGTTCTTC
TRBJ2-7 | 15 | NA | TRBV30 | TRBD1 | CAWNRGRGPSYEQYF | TGTGCCTGGAACAGGGGGCGGGGGCCCTCCTACGAGCAGTACTTC
TRBJ1-1 | 14 | NA | TRBV20-1 | TRBD1 | CSARQGALNTEAFF | TGCAGTGCCCGACAGGGGGCCTTAAACACTGAAGCTTTCTTT
TRBJ2-7 | 12 | NA | TRBV3-1 | NA | CASSHQYSEQYF | TGTGCCAGCAGCCACCAATATTCCGAGCAGTACTTC
TRBJ2-2 | 16 | NA | TRBV5-1 | TRBD2 | CASSSGTRELTGELFF | TGCGCCAGCAGCTCCGGGACTAGAGAGTTAACCGGGGAGCTGTTTTTT
TRBJ1-2 | 12 | NA | TRBV12-3/TRBV12-4 | NA | CASSFRTDGYTF | TGTGCCAGCAGTTTCCGGACGGATGGCTACACCTTC
TRBJ1-1 | 13 | NA | TRBV29-1 | NA | CSVNGQMNTEAFF | TGCAGCGTTAACGGACAGATGAACACTGAAGCTTTCTTT
TRBJ2-7 | 13 | once | TRBV24-1 | TRBD1 | CATSDRTGGEQYF | TGTGCCACCAGTGACCGGACAGGGGGCGAGCAGTACTTC
TRBJ1-1 | 11 | NA | TRBV3-1 | NA | CASSYLGGAFF | TGTGCCAGCAGTTACCTGGGAGGAGCTTTCTTT
TRBJ2-3 | 12 | NA | TRBV29-1 | NA | CSVDSSTDTQYF | TGCAGCGTTGATAGTAGCACAGATACGCAGTATTTT
TRBJ2-1 | 14 | NA | TRBV12-5 | NA | CASGLYSRPAQQFF | TGTGCTAGTGGTTTGTACAGTAGACCCGCTCAGCAGTTCTTC
TRBJ2-1 | 16 | NA | TRBV29-1 | TRBD2 | CSAGSRGRALIGEQFF | TGCAGCGCTGGATCTCGCGGGAGGGCCCTAATCGGTGAGCAGTTCTTC